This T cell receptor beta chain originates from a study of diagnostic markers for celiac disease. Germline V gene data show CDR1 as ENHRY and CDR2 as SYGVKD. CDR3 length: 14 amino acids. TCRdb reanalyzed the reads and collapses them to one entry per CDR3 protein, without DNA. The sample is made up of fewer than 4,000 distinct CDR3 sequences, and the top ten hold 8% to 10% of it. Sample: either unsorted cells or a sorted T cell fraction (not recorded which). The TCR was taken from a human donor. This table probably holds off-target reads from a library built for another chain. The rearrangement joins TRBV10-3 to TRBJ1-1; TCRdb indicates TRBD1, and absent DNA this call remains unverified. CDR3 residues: CAIDPGGANTEAFF.